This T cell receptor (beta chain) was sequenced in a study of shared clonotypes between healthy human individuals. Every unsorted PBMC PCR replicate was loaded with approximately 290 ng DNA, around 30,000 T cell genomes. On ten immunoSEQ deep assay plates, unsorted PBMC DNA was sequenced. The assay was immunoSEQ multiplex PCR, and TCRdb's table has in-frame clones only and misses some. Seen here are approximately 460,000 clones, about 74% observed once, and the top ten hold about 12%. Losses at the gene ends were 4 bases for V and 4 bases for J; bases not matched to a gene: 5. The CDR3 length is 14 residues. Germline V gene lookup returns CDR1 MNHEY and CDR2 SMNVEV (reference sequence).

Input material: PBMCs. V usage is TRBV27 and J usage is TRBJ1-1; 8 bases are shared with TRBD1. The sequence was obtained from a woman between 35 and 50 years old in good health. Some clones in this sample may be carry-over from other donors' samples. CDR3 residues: CASSSYRGGTEAFF. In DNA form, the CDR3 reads TGTGCCAGCAGTTCCTACAGGGGGGGCACTGAAGCTTTCTTT.